These T cell receptor beta chains were read from a single sample in a study of control samples from healthy donors and cancer patients. The method was immunoSEQ multiplex PCR; TCRdb's version includes in-frame clones alone and lacks a portion of them. The table has some 19,000 clones, less than 90% seen once. The sample was PBMCs. The receptors were gathered from a man in his 60s with colorectal cancer. CDR3s include the opening cysteine and the closing phenylalanine or tryptophan. Fields, in order: V gene, J gene, CDR3 length, D gene, clone size, CDR3 protein. D genes are given only for firm matches. Some rows mark clone size as missing; the rest say once, few, many or name a class of expanded clone.

v_gene: TRBV6-5; j_gene: TRBJ2-1; len: 11; d_gene: NA; abundance: NA; CDR3aa: CASRVLNEQFF
v_gene: TRBV10-3; j_gene: TRBJ1-4; len: 14; d_gene: NA; abundance: NA; CDR3aa: CAISAGVGREKLFF
v_gene: TRBV6-2/TRBV6-3; j_gene: TRBJ1-5; len: 13; d_gene: TRBD1; abundance: few; CDR3aa: CASSPDRDRTQHF
v_gene: TRBV6-2/TRBV6-3; j_gene: TRBJ1-5; len: 13; d_gene: NA; abundance: NA; CDR3aa: CASSGRGNQPQHF
v_gene: TRBV11-2; j_gene: TRBJ2-1; len: 15; d_gene: TRBD1; abundance: NA; CDR3aa: CASSHRQGLFDEQFF
v_gene: TRBV10-2; j_gene: TRBJ2-1; len: 14; d_gene: NA; abundance: NA; CDR3aa: CASTQDSFYNEQFF
v_gene: TRBV12-5; j_gene: TRBJ2-7; len: 12; d_gene: NA; abundance: few; CDR3aa: CASGSDSYEQYF
v_gene: TRBV19; j_gene: TRBJ1-3; len: 10; d_gene: NA; abundance: NA; CDR3aa: CATSGNTIYF
v_gene: TRBV7-9; j_gene: TRBJ1-1; len: 14; d_gene: NA; abundance: NA; CDR3aa: CASSFHDLDTEAFF
v_gene: TRBV2; j_gene: TRBJ1-4; len: 15; d_gene: NA; abundance: NA; CDR3aa: CASLDREIPNEKLFF
v_gene: TRBV5-1; j_gene: TRBJ2-2; len: 16; d_gene: TRBD1; abundance: once; CDR3aa: CASSSDRGLNTGELFF
v_gene: TRBV6-1; j_gene: TRBJ1-3; len: 14; d_gene: NA; abundance: once; CDR3aa: CASNEGSSGNTIYF
v_gene: TRBV3-1/TRBV3-2; j_gene: TRBJ2-1; len: 17; d_gene: NA; abundance: NA; CDR3aa: CASSQEVGSGDYNEQFF
v_gene: TRBV6-6; j_gene: TRBJ1-4; len: 15; d_gene: NA; abundance: NA; CDR3aa: CASTTRGALSEKLFF
v_gene: TRBV7-9; j_gene: TRBJ1-2; len: 16; d_gene: TRBD1; abundance: NA; CDR3aa: CASSFTQDRRNYGYTF
v_gene: TRBV4-1; j_gene: TRBJ1-2; len: 15; d_gene: NA; abundance: NA; CDR3aa: CASSQDYTNNYGYTF
v_gene: TRBV18; j_gene: TRBJ1-1; len: 16; d_gene: TRBD1; abundance: NA; CDR3aa: CASSPRDRGRNTEAFF
v_gene: TRBV5-1; j_gene: TRBJ2-2; len: 15; d_gene: NA; abundance: NA; CDR3aa: CASGDRRQNTGELFF
v_gene: TRBV29-1; j_gene: TRBJ1-3; len: 12; d_gene: NA; abundance: few; CDR3aa: CSVETGRNTIYF
v_gene: TRBV9; j_gene: TRBJ1-3; len: 18; d_gene: TRBD1; abundance: few; CDR3aa: CASSVEGTGKLSGNTIYF
v_gene: TRBV24-1; j_gene: TRBJ2-1; len: 15; d_gene: NA; abundance: NA; CDR3aa: CATSDLGAGYNEQFF
v_gene: TRBV12-3/TRBV12-4; j_gene: TRBJ1-3; len: 13; d_gene: NA; abundance: NA; CDR3aa: CVIRRGSGNTIYF
v_gene: TRBV10-2; j_gene: TRBJ1-1; len: 14; d_gene: NA; abundance: NA; CDR3aa: CASSERGGSTEAFF
v_gene: TRBV19; j_gene: TRBJ1-3; len: 14; d_gene: NA; abundance: once; CDR3aa: CATRAGSAGNTIYF
v_gene: TRBV24-1; j_gene: TRBJ1-5; len: 16; d_gene: TRBD1; abundance: NA; CDR3aa: CATSPRDRKNGEPQHF
v_gene: TRBV5-5; j_gene: TRBJ2-5; len: 13; d_gene: TRBD2; abundance: NA; CDR3aa: CASYSGGKETQYF
v_gene: TRBV6-1; j_gene: TRBJ1-2; len: 14; d_gene: NA; abundance: NA; CDR3aa: CASSEGQGAYGYTF
v_gene: TRBV6-1; j_gene: TRBJ2-3; len: 15; d_gene: NA; abundance: once; CDR3aa: CASSEEGGRTDTQYF
v_gene: TRBV27; j_gene: TRBJ2-5; len: 14; d_gene: NA; abundance: NA; CDR3aa: CASSLRLAGETQYF
v_gene: TRBV11-2; j_gene: TRBJ2-1; len: 17; d_gene: TRBD2; abundance: NA; CDR3aa: CASSLNRLAGTYNEQFF
v_gene: TRBV7-2; j_gene: TRBJ2-3; len: 15; d_gene: TRBD2; abundance: NA; CDR3aa: CASSVLAGVTDTQYF
v_gene: TRBV7-9; j_gene: TRBJ2-7; len: 14; d_gene: TRBD2; abundance: NA; CDR3aa: CASSPGLAGFEQYF
v_gene: TRBV7-9; j_gene: TRBJ1-5; len: 13; d_gene: NA; abundance: once; CDR3aa: CASSLARDQPQHF
v_gene: TRBV6-1; j_gene: TRBJ2-5; len: 16; d_gene: NA; abundance: NA; CDR3aa: CASSEGWARDAETQYF
v_gene: TRBV19; j_gene: TRBJ2-3; len: 16; d_gene: NA; abundance: NA; CDR3aa: CASQDRSGPEADTQYF
v_gene: TRBV5-1; j_gene: TRBJ2-1; len: 13; d_gene: NA; abundance: NA; CDR3aa: CASSLGEGGEQFF
v_gene: TRBV6-5; j_gene: TRBJ2-1; len: 13; d_gene: NA; abundance: NA; CDR3aa: CASRPGGGNEQFF
v_gene: TRBV10-3; j_gene: TRBJ1-1; len: 16; d_gene: TRBD1; abundance: NA; CDR3aa: CAISWTGASPATEAFF
v_gene: TRBV19; j_gene: TRBJ1-5; len: 13; d_gene: NA; abundance: NA; CDR3aa: CAGGGNGGQPQHF
v_gene: TRBV5-6; j_gene: TRBJ1-1; len: 9; d_gene: NA; abundance: NA; CDR3aa: CASSPRAFF
v_gene: TRBV7-9; j_gene: TRBJ1-1; len: 14; d_gene: NA; abundance: NA; CDR3aa: CASSLQGKGTEAFF
v_gene: TRBV6-5; j_gene: TRBJ1-1; len: 13; d_gene: NA; abundance: NA; CDR3aa: CASSTDRLTEAFF